Shown below are 15 T cell receptor beta chains from a single sample sequenced in a study of T cells in Graves' hyperthyroidism and ophthalmopathy. Amplification of TCR beta CDR3 regions was performed using RNA transcripts as template. A first-round RT-PCR of the TCR CDR3 used the HTBI primer set. TCRdb re-called the multiplex PCR reads through MiXCR, storing one row per CDR3 protein. The repertoire includes 450,000 to 650,000 distinct CDR3 sequences, roughly 17% of them detected once, and approximately 18% sits in the top ten. Sequencing input: blood. These receptors all come from a woman aged 18-29 years with Graves' ophthalmopathy.

The chain carries TRBV5-1 and TRBJ2-5; D is possibly TRBD1 or TRBD2 (6 bases each). The CDR3 is 14 amino acids. Trimming took off 4 bases at V and 5 bases at J, with 15 bases between the two ends. Germline V gene sequence: CDR1 SGHRS, CDR2 YFSETQ. The CDR3: CASSPSRRGETQYF. CDR3 nucleotides: TGCGCCAGCAGCCCTTCGAGGAGGGGGGAGACCCAGTACTTC.

This clonotype has just a few counts. This chain connects TRBV7-9 to TRBJ2-5, with 9 bases fitting TRBD1. Germline trimming cut 8 bases from V and 4 bases from J; bases unmatched to any gene: 11. Looked up from germline, CDR1 is SEHNR and CDR2 is FQNEAQ (reference sequence). CDR3 size: 15 residues. The CDR3 protein is CASAPWETGGETQYF. The DNA for the CDR3 is TGTGCCAGCGCCCCGTGGGAGACAGGGGGAGAGACCCAGTACTTC. Supplemented by reference TRBV7-9 and TRBJ2-5, the full variable domain reads DTGVSQNPRHKITKRGQNVTFRCDPISEHNRLYWYRQTLGQGPEFLTYFQNEAQLEKSRLLSDRFSAERPKGSFSTLEIQRTEQGDSAMYLCASAPWETGGETQYFGPGTRLLVL.

A few counts support this clonotype. J is TRBJ2-7 and V is TRBV9, with D perhaps TRBD2 (5 bases). The CDR3 spans 14 residues. The ends were cut back, 2 bases at V and 3 bases at J, with 12 bases in the middle. Germline-derived CDR1 and CDR2 are SGDLS and YYNGEE. The CDR3 DNA sequence: TGTGCCAGCAGCGTCGCGGACTCGGACTACGAGCAGTACTTC. It specifies CASSVADSDYEQYF.

The chain couples TRBV28 to TRBJ2-1; 7 bases are a match to TRBD1. CDR1 and CDR2 (germline): MDHEN, SYDVKM. This CDR3 comprises 14 residues. V lost 7 bases to trimming and J lost 4 bases; unmatched junction nucleotides: 7. The DNA for the CDR3 is TGTGCCAGCATAGTCCGACAGGGTTACAATGAGCAGTTCTTC. It translates to CASIVRQGYNEQFF.

This clonotype was counted at least ten times. The V gene is TRBV20-1, the J gene TRBJ1-1; D unclear. CDR3 size: 12 residues. The V gene lost 0 bases and the J gene lost 3 bases, with 5 bases spanning the gap. Germline V gene lookup returns CDR1 DFQATT and CDR2 SNEGSKA (reference sequence). The CDR3 is CSARERDTEAFF. The CDR3 DNA reads TGCAGTGCTAGAGAAAGGGACACTGAAGCTTTCTTT.

This clonotype was counted a few times. Sequence at one end of the junction differs from germline and may be a read error. This rearrangement joins TRBV20-1 to TRBJ1-1; TRBD1 matches 9 bases. The CDR3 has 12 residues. CDR1 is DFQATT, CDR2 SNEGSKA, per germline (reference sequence). CDR3 amino acids: CNLKGDRANGVF. DNA of the CDR3: TGCAACTTAAAGGGGGACAGGGCGAATGGGGTCTTT.

This clonotype was recorded at least ten times. The chain combines TRBV28 with TRBJ2-7, with D possibly called TRBD1 or TRBD2 (5 bases each). Germline CDR1 reads MDHEN; CDR2 reads SYDVKM. The CDR3 is 16 amino acids. The V end lost 1 base, the J end lost 2 bases, and 15 bases lay between the germline ends. CDR3 sequence reads: CASSLSPGAYTYEQYF. The CDR3 coding sequence is TGTGCCAGCAGTTTATCCCCCGGGGCTTATACCTACGAGCAGTACTTC.

This clonotype has at least ten counts. DNA for the CDR3: TGTGCCACCAGTGACCCGGGACTAGCGGGAGCGTACAATGAGCAGTTCTTC. The encoded protein is CATSDPGLAGAYNEQFF. The chain combines TRBV24-1 with TRBJ2-1; TRBD2 matches at 14 bases. The J segment lost 4 bases and the V segment lost 4 bases, leaving 5 bases of the junction unmatched. This CDR3 comprises 17 residues. CDR1 and CDR2 from the germline V gene are KGHDR and SFDVKD.

V gene TRBV29-1 combines with J gene TRBJ2-7; the match to TRBD1 covers 8 bases. Looked up from germline, CDR1 is SQVTM and CDR2 is ANQGSEA. V lost 4 bases, J lost 5 bases, and 7 bases stayed unmatched. CDR3 length: 13 amino acids. The chain's CDR3 is CSVAFQGAHEQYF. The CDR3, as DNA: TGCAGCGTTGCATTCCAGGGGGCACACGAGCAGTACTTC.

This clonotype was observed a few times. The J gene is TRBJ2-1, the V gene TRBV28, with 10 nucleotides matching TRBD2. The CDR3 is made up of 13 amino acids. The germline V gene encodes CDR1 MDHEN and CDR2 SYDVKM. Trimming at V came to 6 bases and at J to 15 bases, leaving 11 bases not matched to a gene. The CDR3 sequence: CASSQTGLAVRFF. CDR3 in DNA: TGTGCCAGCAGCCAAACTGGACTAGCGGTACGGTTCTTC.

This clonotype was counted ten times or more. The J gene is TRBJ1-1, the V gene TRBV12-3 or TRBV12-4, with a possible D match to TRBD1 (6 bases). This CDR3 contains 12 residues. Deletions cut 3 bases from V and 8 bases from J, with 10 bases between. The CDR3 here is CASSFGGREAFF. The CDR3 region has the DNA TGTGCCAGCAGTTTTGGGGGCAGAGAAGCTTTCTTT.

This clonotype was seen many times. The chain carries TRBV20-1 and TRBJ1-1; 7 bases are shared with TRBD1. CDR3 length: 14 amino acids. V lost 0 bases to trimming and J lost 0 bases; unmatched junction nucleotides: 1. Germline V gene data show CDR1 as DFQATT and CDR2 as SNEGSKA (reference sequence). CDR3 nucleotides: TGCAGTGCTAGAGAGGGACAGATGAACACTGAAGCTTTCTTT. Translating it yields CSAREGQMNTEAFF.

The rearrangement joins TRBV6-5 to TRBJ2-1; 7 nucleotides align to TRBD2. Germline V gene lookup returns CDR1 MNHEY and CDR2 SVGAGI. Unmatched junction bases numbered 3, after V lost 1 base and J lost 3 bases. The CDR3 is made up of 15 amino acids. CDR3 bases: TGTGCCAGCAGTTACTTGGCGGGGGACTACAATGAGCAGTTCTTC. It specifies CASSYLAGDYNEQFF.

This clonotype was found many times. V and J are TRBV15 and TRBJ2-7; 11 bases match TRBD2. Germline CDR1 reads LNHNV; CDR2 reads YYDKDF (reference sequence). This CDR3 has 14 residues. The V gene end was trimmed by 3 bases and the J gene end by 4 bases; junction bases not matched to a gene: 2. The CDR3 sequence is CATSRTSGVYEQYF. CDR3 nucleotides: TGTGCCACCAGCAGGACTAGCGGGGTGTACGAGCAGTACTTC.

This clonotype was seen more than once but under ten times. V gene TRBV28 combines with J gene TRBJ1-2; D unclear. CDR1 and CDR2 (germline): MDHEN, SYDVKM. This CDR3 spans 14 amino acids. The ends were cut back, 6 bases at V and 1 base at J, with 12 bases in the middle. CDR3: CASRGERNNYGYTF. CDR3 coding DNA: TGTGCCAGCAGAGGAGAGAGGAATAACTATGGCTACACCTTC.